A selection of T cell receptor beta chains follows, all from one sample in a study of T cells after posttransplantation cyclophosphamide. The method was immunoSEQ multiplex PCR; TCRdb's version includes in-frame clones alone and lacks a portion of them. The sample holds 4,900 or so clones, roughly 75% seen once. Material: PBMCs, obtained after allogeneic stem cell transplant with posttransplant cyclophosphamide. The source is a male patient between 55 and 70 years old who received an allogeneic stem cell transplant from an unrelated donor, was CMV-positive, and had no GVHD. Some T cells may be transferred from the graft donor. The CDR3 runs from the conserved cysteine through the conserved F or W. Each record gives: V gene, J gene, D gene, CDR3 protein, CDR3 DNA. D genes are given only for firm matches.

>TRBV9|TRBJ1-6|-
CASSVGSSYNSPLHF
TGTGCCAGCAGCGTAGGGAGCTCCTATAATTCACCCCTCCACTTT
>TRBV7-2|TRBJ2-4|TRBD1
CASSYDKTGRQYF
TGTGCCAGCAGCTACGACAAGACAGGGCGTCAGTACTTC
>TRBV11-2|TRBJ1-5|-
CASSVDRNQPQHF
TGTGCCAGCAGCGTCGACAGGAATCAGCCCCAGCATTTT
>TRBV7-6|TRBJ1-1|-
CASSKLTGNTEAFF
TGTGCCAGCAGCAAGCTGACAGGGAACACTGAAGCTTTCTTT
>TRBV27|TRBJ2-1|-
CASSLGGNSYNEQFF
TGTGCCAGCAGTCTAGGGGGTAATTCCTACAATGAGCAGTTCTTC
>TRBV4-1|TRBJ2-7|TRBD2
CASSSAGGGLYEQYF
TGCGCCAGCAGCTCCGCGGGGGGTGGTCTCTACGAGCAGTACTTC
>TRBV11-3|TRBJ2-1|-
CASSPLAAYNEQFF
TGTGCCAGCAGCCCTTTGGCCGCCTACAATGAGCAGTTCTTC
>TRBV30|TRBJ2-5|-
CAWSRDLLGEQYF
TGTGCCTGGAGTCGGGACTTGTTAGGCGAGCAATACTTC
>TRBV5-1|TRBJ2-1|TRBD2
CASSLKSSGGFDEQFF
TGCGCCAGCAGCCTTAAATCTAGCGGGGGGTTCGATGAGCAGTTCTTC
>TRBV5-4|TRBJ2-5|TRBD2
CAVRSGSRGETQYF
TGTGCAGTCCGCAGCGGGAGCAGAGGAGAGACCCAGTACTTC
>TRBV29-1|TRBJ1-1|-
CSVEGALGAFF
TGCAGCGTTGAGGGGGCGTTGGGAGCTTTCTTT